This T cell receptor beta chain derives from a study of metastatic and nonmetastatic thyroid tumors (dated by TCRdb to about 2020). At the level of the whole study: Repertoires from peripheral blood and from tumor or nodule tissue samples of malignant and benign thyroid patients were compared.

This clone was detected only a few times. Its antigen has not been determined. Base qualities are missing; no much larger clone stands one base away. On the study overall, not on this receptor specifically: In both blood and tumor samples, TCR beta diversity was reported to be significantly higher in malignant tumors than in benign nodules.

Reading from cysteine to phenylalanine, the CDR3 counts 14 amino acids. Only the CDR3 part of the read is kept: 42 bases, read in frame from the first base. V loses 2 bases of germline sequence and J loses 4 bases, and the interval between the two ends is 11 bases. The germline V gene provides CDR1 MNHNS and CDR2 SASEGT. Library preparation employed PCR. The sample was run on an Illumina HiSeq 4000. High-throughput sequencing was used to profile the TCR beta-chain CDR3 region of each patient. The source study handled its data this way. The researchers built a classifier to tell apart papillary thyroid cancer patients with distant metastasis, based on CDR3 differences among clinicopathological groups. The Shannon index was used to assess repertoire diversity, and the Morisita-Horn index was used to assess tumor-blood repertoire similarity. TCRdb reprocessed the public reads (quality trimming at Q25 with fastp, clone calling with MiXCR) and kept in-frame beta chains. The V and J calls come from TCRdb's annotation, not from the publication. This sample gives about 16,000 clones in total; around 23% of them show up just once. Just over 15% of the sample is held by the ten biggest clonotypes.

Before undergoing thyroid surgery, none of the patients had been given any kind of treatment. Using T-cell receptor beta sequencing, the study looked back at clinical samples from patients collected from about 2011 to 2019. This sequence originates from a female donor with papillary thyroid cancer or a benign thyroid nodule (not recorded which). Some clones in this sample may be carry-over from other donors' samples. Material: adjacent normal tissue. Recombination linked TRBV6-1 to TRBJ1-2; perhaps TRBD1 is the D gene, with 5 bases matching. The CDR3 reads as follows: CASSESGQLYGYTF. DNA sequence: TGTGCCAGCAGTGAATCGGGGCAGCTCTATGGCTACACCTTC.